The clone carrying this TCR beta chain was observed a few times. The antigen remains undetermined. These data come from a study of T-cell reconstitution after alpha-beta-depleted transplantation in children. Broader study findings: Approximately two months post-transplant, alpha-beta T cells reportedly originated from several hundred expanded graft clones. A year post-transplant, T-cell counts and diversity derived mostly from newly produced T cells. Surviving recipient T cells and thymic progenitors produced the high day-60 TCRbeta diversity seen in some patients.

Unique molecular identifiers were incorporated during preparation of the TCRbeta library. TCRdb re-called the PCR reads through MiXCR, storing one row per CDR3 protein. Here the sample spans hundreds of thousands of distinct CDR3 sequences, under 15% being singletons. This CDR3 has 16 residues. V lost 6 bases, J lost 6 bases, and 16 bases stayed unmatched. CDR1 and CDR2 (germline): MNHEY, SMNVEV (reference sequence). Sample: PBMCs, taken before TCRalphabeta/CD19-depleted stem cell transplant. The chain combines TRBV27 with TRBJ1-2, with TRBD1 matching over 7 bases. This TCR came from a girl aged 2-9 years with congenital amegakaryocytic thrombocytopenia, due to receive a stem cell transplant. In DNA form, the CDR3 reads TGTGCCAGCAGCTTTACAGGGGCGCTCGAAAGGGATGGCTACACCTTC. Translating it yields CASSFTGALERDGYTF.